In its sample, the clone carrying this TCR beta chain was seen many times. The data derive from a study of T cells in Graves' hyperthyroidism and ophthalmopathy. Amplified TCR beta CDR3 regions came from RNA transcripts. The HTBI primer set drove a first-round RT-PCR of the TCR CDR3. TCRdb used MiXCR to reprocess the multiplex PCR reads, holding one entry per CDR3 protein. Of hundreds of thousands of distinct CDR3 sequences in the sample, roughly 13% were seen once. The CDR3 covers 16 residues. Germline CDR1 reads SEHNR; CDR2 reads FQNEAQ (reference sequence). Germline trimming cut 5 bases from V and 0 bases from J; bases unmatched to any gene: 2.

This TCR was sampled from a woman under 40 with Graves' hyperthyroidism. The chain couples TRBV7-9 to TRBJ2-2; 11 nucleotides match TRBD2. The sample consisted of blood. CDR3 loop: CASSRLAGPNTGELFF. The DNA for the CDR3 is TGTGCCAGCAGCAGACTAGCGGGACCGAACACCGGGGAGCTGTTTTTT.